Shown below are 14 T cell receptor beta chains from a single sample sequenced in a study of cytomegalovirus exposure and HLA in healthy donors. The PCR contained 60 Vbeta and 13 Jbeta primers. TCRdb's copy holds only in-frame clones and misses some; the assay was immunoSEQ multiplex PCR. Here the sample spans roughly 100,000 clones, 65% to 75% being singletons. Material: PBMCs. Receptors originate from a man between 40 and 49 years old in good health and CMV-seropositive.

The V gene is TRBV30, the J gene TRBJ2-7, with D possibly TRBD2 on 6 matching bases. This CDR3 region has 13 residues. V was trimmed by 2 bases and J by 4 bases, leaving 12 bases between them. Germline CDR1 reads GTSNPN; CDR2 reads SVGIG (reference sequence). In nucleotides, the CDR3 is TGTGCCTGGAGTAAGGAGGGTTGGTACGAGCAGTACTTC. Its translation: CAWSKEGWYEQYF.

The J gene is TRBJ2-1, the V gene TRBV9; TRBD1 aligns across 11 bases. From germline, CDR1 is SGDLS and CDR2 YYNGEE. The J segment lost 8 bases and the V segment lost 4 bases, leaving 11 bases of the junction unmatched. This CDR3 is built from 16 residues. The CDR3 here is CASSFRGDRGVYEQFF. As DNA, the CDR3 is TGTGCCAGCAGCTTTAGAGGGGACAGGGGGGTTTATGAGCAGTTCTTC.

CDR3 sequence reads: CAISEGQAITDTQYF. Written as DNA, the CDR3 is TGTGCCATCAGTGAGGGACAGGCCATCACAGATACGCAGTATTTT. This chain joins TRBV10-3 and TRBJ2-3; 7 nucleotides align to TRBD1. CDR3 size: 15 residues. V shed 2 bases and J 2 bases; nucleotides not matched to a gene: 4. The germline V gene has CDR1 ENHRY and CDR2 SYGVKD.

The chain is built from TRBV7-6 and TRBJ2-1, with 8 bases matching TRBD2. Germline-derived CDR1 and CDR2 are SGHVS and FNYEAQ. V lost 4 bases to trimming and J lost 0 bases; unmatched junction nucleotides: 8. The length of the CDR3 is 17 residues. CDR3 coding DNA: TGTGCCAGCAGCTCCCTAGCGGCGGGAGGCTCCTACAATGAGCAGTTCTTC. Its protein is CASSSLAAGGSYNEQFF.

The chain employs TRBV27 and TRBJ2-7; 14 nucleotides line up with TRBD2. J was trimmed by 7 bases and V by 6 bases; bases with no gene match: 8. Looked up from germline, CDR1 is MNHEY and CDR2 is SMNVEV (reference sequence). This CDR3 is built from 15 residues. The CDR3 region is CASSDRLAGGDEQYF. The CDR3 DNA sequence: TGTGCCAGCAGCGATCGACTAGCGGGAGGGGATGAGCAGTACTTC.

There are a few counts of this clone. The V call is TRBV18, the J call TRBJ2-5; 10 bases are shared with TRBD1. V shed 3 bases, J shed 5 bases, and the junction held 3 bases outside the gene matches. The CDR3 contains 14 residues. Germline CDR1 is KGHSH and CDR2 is LQKENI. The CDR3 nucleotides read TGTGCCAGCTCACCGACAGGGGGCAGGGAGACCCAGTACTTC. It specifies CASSPTGGRETQYF.

The genes are TRBV9 and TRBJ2-1; 12 positions agree with TRBD2. Trimming took 6 bases from V and 6 from J; bases not matched to a gene: 4. The CDR3 totals 14 residues. The germline V gene encodes CDR1 SGDLS and CDR2 YYNGEE. The DNA for the CDR3 is TGTGCCAGCACCCGACTAGCGGGAGTCAATGAGCAGTTCTTC. Residues: CASTRLAGVNEQFF.

V is TRBV28 and J is TRBJ2-7, with 8 nucleotides matching TRBD1. V dropped 5 bases and J dropped 2; count of bases not matched to a gene: 14. CDR1 is MDHEN and CDR2 is SYDVKM in the germline V gene. The CDR3 runs to 17 residues. The CDR3 DNA reads TGTGCCAGCAGTCTGGTGTCCACTAGACAGGGGCCCTACGAGCAGTACTTC. The encoded protein is CASSLVSTRQGPYEQYF.

V and J are TRBV7-6 and TRBJ2-5; 7 nucleotides agree with TRBD1. The CDR3 covers 15 residues. Germline CDR1 SGHVS, CDR2 FNYEAQ. The V and J ends lost 2 bases and 2 bases, in that order; junction bases with no gene match: 5. Here the CDR3 DNA reads TGTGCCAGCAGCTTACGACAGGGTGGGCAAGAGACCCAGTACTTC. Translated, it gives CASSLRQGGQETQYF.

The rearrangement uses TRBV7-2 and TRBJ1-2; D may be TRBD1 (5 bases). V was pared by 5 bases and J by 8 bases, with 21 bases between. CDR1 SGHTA and CDR2 FQGNSA come from the germline V gene. The CDR3 runs to 15 residues. DNA of the CDR3: TGTGCCAGCAGCCCTACATCAGACAGCTCGAGGGGCTACACCTTC. Translation gives CASSPTSDSSRGYTF.

J is TRBJ2-7 and V is TRBV4-2, with a weak D call TRBD2 (5 bases). The CDR3 has 14 residues. Germline CDR1 LGHNA, CDR2 YNFKEQ. Trimming shortened V by 1 base and J by 2 bases, and 9 bases separated the two germline ends. In nucleotides, the CDR3 is TGTGCCAGCAGCCAAGGGATGGGAGCCTACGAGCAGTACTTC. Encoded protein: CASSQGMGAYEQYF.

This clone showed up just a few times. This rearrangement joins TRBV6-1 to TRBJ1-1, with 8 bases aligning to TRBD1. V lost 8 bases and J lost 2; bases outside the gene matches: 4. This CDR3 is 13 amino acids long. In germline, CDR1 is MNHNS, CDR2 SASEGT. CDR3 DNA: TGTGCCAGCCGGACAGGGAGTAACACTGAAGCTTTCTTT. Its translation is CASRTGSNTEAFF.

The chain couples TRBV6-5 to TRBJ2-3; a possible D gene is TRBD1 (5 bases). This CDR3 contains 13 residues. Germline assignment: CDR1 MNHEY and CDR2 SVGAGI. Trimming removed 11 bases at V and 0 bases at J, with 12 bases between. This chain's CDR3 is CAARALSTDTQYF. The CDR3 DNA sequence: TGTGCCGCCAGGGCGTTGAGCACAGATACGCAGTATTTT.

In this sample, this clone turned up a few times. The V and J genes are TRBV13 and TRBJ2-2, with D tentatively TRBD2 (5 bases). CDR3 size: 14 residues. Germline CDR1 and CDR2: PRHDT and FYEKMQ (reference sequence). The V and J ends lost 6 bases and 1 base respectively, with 9 bases between them. The CDR3 here is CASRAGMNTGELFF. CDR3 bases: TGTGCCAGCAGGGCCGGGATGAACACCGGGGAGCTGTTTTTT.